Below, 4 T cell receptor beta chains from the same sample are listed, as sequenced in a study of regulatory T cells in long-lasting Graves disease. The TCR beta library used iRepertoire HTBI primers with Arm-PCR amplification of CDR3. Each CDR3 protein is one row after TCRdb ran MiXCR on the multiplex PCR reads. The sample holds around 400,000 distinct CDR3 sequences, approximately 23% seen once. Time point in this sample: persistent/refractory GD, antithyroid drugs over 5 years with positive TRAb. PBMC-derived RNA was used for the TCR library. The sample in question was peripheral blood mononuclear cells (PBMCs), obtained when the disease was refractory, from a patient treated with antithyroid drugs. All receptors come from a woman aged 40-49 years with Graves disease.

This clonotype was found many times. This sequence joins TRBV2 and TRBJ1-5; the D is unclear. Germline CDR1 and CDR2: SNHLY and FYNNEI. Trimming took off 2 bases at V and 0 bases at J, with 14 bases between the two ends. This CDR3 is built from 17 residues. The DNA for the CDR3 is TGTGCCAGCAGTGAATATGGGGAGTGGGGTAGCAATCAGCCCCAGCATTTT. Translated: CASSEYGEWGSNQPQHF.

As concerns this clonotype: One junction end does not reproduce the germline sequence, and a read error may be involved. J is TRBJ2-7 and V is TRBV10-3; TRBD1 matches at 10 bases. Germline CDR1 reads ENHRY; CDR2 reads SYGVKD. This CDR3 comprises 16 residues. CDR3 sequence: CATSGTPGTGVDEQYF. In DNA form, the CDR3 reads TGTGCCACCAGTGGAACCCCCGGGACAGGGGTGGACGAGCAGTACTTC.

About this clonotype itself: A much larger clone differs by one base, so this may be a read error. V usage is TRBV27 and J usage is TRBJ2-5, with a possible D match to TRBD2 (6 bases). The CDR3 covers 14 residues. The germline gives CDR1 MNHEY, CDR2 SMNVEV (reference sequence). Between the trimmed V and J ends, which lost 10 bases and 5 bases, there was a span of 20 bases. This chain's CDR3 is CANGPRGFRETQYF. The CDR3 DNA is TGTGCCAACGGCCCACGGGGGTTTAGGGAGACCCAGTACTTC.

The J gene is TRBJ2-3, the V gene TRBV6-2 or TRBV6-3; 8 positions agree with TRBD2. The CDR3 loop spans 18 amino acids. From germline, CDR1 is MNHEY and CDR2 SVGEGT. Losses at the gene ends were 9 bases for V and 1 base for J; bases not matched to a gene: 18. The CDR3 region is CASHINRNSGRGTDTQYF. For the CDR3, the DNA is TGTGCCAGTCATATTAACAGGAACAGCGGGAGAGGCACAGATACGCAGTATTTT.